A selection of T cell receptor beta chains follows, all from one sample in a study of T cells in Graves' hyperthyroidism and ophthalmopathy. TCRdb recomputed calls from the multiplex PCR reads with MiXCR, one row per CDR3 protein. The data hold fewer than 450,000 distinct CDR3 sequences, with about 18% observed a single time. Sequenced material: blood. Receptor source: a woman aged 25 to 45 with Graves' hyperthyroidism that later progressed to Graves' ophthalmopathy. The CDR3 runs from the conserved cysteine through the conserved F or W. The order of the fields is D gene, CDR3 length, J gene, V gene, clone size, CDR3 DNA, CDR3 protein. A D gene is named only where the DNA matches it firmly. Not every row has a clone size; where given, it reads once, few, many or a size class.

d_gene: .
len: 13
j_gene: TRBJ1-2
v_gene: TRBV29-1
abundance: many
CDR3nt: TGCAGCGTTGGCGGGGGTATAGGCTATGGCTACACCTTC
CDR3aa: CSVGGGIGYGYTF

d_gene: TRBD2
len: 14
j_gene: TRBJ2-5
v_gene: TRBV28
abundance: many
CDR3nt: TGTGCCAGCAGAGACGGACTAGCCCAAGAGACCCAGTACTTC
CDR3aa: CASRDGLAQETQYF

d_gene: .
len: 15
j_gene: TRBJ2-3
v_gene: TRBV12-3/TRBV12-4
abundance: .
CDR3nt: TGTGCCAGCAGTCTCTTAGAGAGGGCCGCAGATACGCAGTATTTT
CDR3aa: CASSLLERAADTQYF

d_gene: TRBD2
len: 15
j_gene: TRBJ2-1
v_gene: TRBV28
abundance: .
CDR3nt: TGTGCCAGCAGTTTATTGGCGGGAGGGTACAATGAGCAGCTCTTC
CDR3aa: CASSLLAGGYNEQLF

d_gene: .
len: 13
j_gene: TRBJ1-5
v_gene: TRBV2
abundance: many
CDR3nt: TGTGCCAGCAGTATAACAGGCAATCAGCCCCAGCATTTT
CDR3aa: CASSITGNQPQHF

d_gene: TRBD2
len: 16
j_gene: TRBJ2-3
v_gene: TRBV27
abundance: many
CDR3nt: TGTGCCAGCAGCGCCGGGACTAGCGGGTTCACAGATACGCAGTATTTT
CDR3aa: CASSAGTSGFTDTQYF

d_gene: .
len: 12
j_gene: TRBJ2-7
v_gene: TRBV20-1
abundance: .
CDR3nt: TGCAGTGCTGGGGACAACGTTTACGAGCAGTACTTC
CDR3aa: CSAGDNVYEQYF

d_gene: TRBD1
len: 13
j_gene: TRBJ2-7
v_gene: TRBV6-1
abundance: many
CDR3nt: TGTGCCAGCACCGGGGACAGGGCCTACGAGCAGTACTTC
CDR3aa: CASTGDRAYEQYF

d_gene: .
len: 11
j_gene: TRBJ2-1
v_gene: TRBV29-1
abundance: .
CDR3nt: TGCAGCGTTGGAGCATACAATGAGCAGTTCTTC
CDR3aa: CSVGAYNEQFF

d_gene: .
len: 15
j_gene: TRBJ2-2
v_gene: TRBV16
abundance: few
CDR3nt: TGTGCCAGCAGTACAGAGTTTTCGAACACCGGGGAGCTGTTTTTT
CDR3aa: CASSTEFSNTGELFF

d_gene: .
len: 15
j_gene: TRBJ2-3
v_gene: TRBV7-2
abundance: .
CDR3nt: TGTGCCAGCAGCTTATACGACAGTAGCACAGATACGCAGTATTTT
CDR3aa: CASSLYDSSTDTQYF

d_gene: TRBD1
len: 16
j_gene: TRBJ2-1
v_gene: TRBV6-1
abundance: few
CDR3nt: TGTGCCAGCAGTGAGGGTGATGGGACAGGGTCCAATGAGCAGTTCTTC
CDR3aa: CASSEGDGTGSNEQFF

d_gene: .
len: 13
j_gene: TRBJ2-7
v_gene: TRBV28
abundance: many
CDR3nt: TGTGCCAGCACAGAGAGGGAGTTATTCGAGCAGTACTTC
CDR3aa: CASTERELFEQYF

d_gene: .
len: 17
j_gene: TRBJ2-7
v_gene: TRBV2
abundance: many
CDR3nt: TGTGCCAGCACCGAGGGTCCCGACGGGCAAGCCTCCTACGAGCAGTACTTC
CDR3aa: CASTEGPDGQASYEQYF

d_gene: .
len: 15
j_gene: TRBJ1-2
v_gene: TRBV6-1
abundance: few
CDR3nt: TGTGCCAGCAGTCCCCGAGGAGGGCCTAACTATGGCTACACCTTC
CDR3aa: CASSPRGGPNYGYTF

d_gene: TRBD1
len: 15
j_gene: TRBJ2-3
v_gene: TRBV20-1
abundance: .
CDR3nt: TGCAGTGCTAGAGATCCGGGACAGGTGGTGGATACGCAGTATTTT
CDR3aa: CSARDPGQVVDTQYF

d_gene: .
len: 14
j_gene: TRBJ1-1
v_gene: TRBV6-1
abundance: many
CDR3nt: TGTGCCAGCAGCCCGACCGAAGGGGGCACTGAAGCTTTCTTT
CDR3aa: CASSPTEGGTEAFF

d_gene: .
len: 11
j_gene: TRBJ2-7
v_gene: TRBV20-1
abundance: few
CDR3nt: TGCAGTGCTCGACTAGGCCACGAGCAGTACTTC
CDR3aa: CSARLGHEQYF

d_gene: TRBD2
len: 14
j_gene: TRBJ2-1
v_gene: TRBV10-2
abundance: many
CDR3nt: TGCGCCAGCACGGCGGCGGGAGCAGGAAATGAGCAGTTCTTC
CDR3aa: CASTAAGAGNEQFF

d_gene: TRBD1
len: 16
j_gene: TRBJ2-7
v_gene: TRBV27
abundance: .
CDR3nt: TGTGCCAGCAGTAAAAACAGGGGCACCGGTTCCTACGAGCAGTACTTC
CDR3aa: CASSKNRGTGSYEQYF

d_gene: TRBD2
len: 15
j_gene: TRBJ2-5
v_gene: TRBV29-1
abundance: many
CDR3nt: TGCAGCGTTGAACTGGCGGGGGGAGCCAAAGAGACCCAGTACTTC
CDR3aa: CSVELAGGAKETQYF

d_gene: .
len: 16
j_gene: TRBJ2-3
v_gene: TRBV20-1
abundance: many
CDR3nt: TGCAGTGCTAGAGACGAGTTAGCGCAAGACACAGATACGCAGTATTTT
CDR3aa: CSARDELAQDTDTQYF

d_gene: TRBD1
len: 15
j_gene: TRBJ1-1
v_gene: TRBV7-8
abundance: few
CDR3nt: TGTGCCAGCAGCCCGCCAGGGGGGTGGAACACTGAAGCTTTCTTT
CDR3aa: CASSPPGGWNTEAFF

d_gene: TRBD1
len: 14
j_gene: TRBJ1-2
v_gene: TRBV5-1
abundance: many
CDR3nt: TGCGCCAGCAGAGGGACAGAAGCCATCTATGGCTACACCTTC
CDR3aa: CASRGTEAIYGYTF

d_gene: .
len: 17
j_gene: TRBJ1-2
v_gene: TRBV3-1
abundance: many
CDR3nt: TGTGCCAGCAGCGTTCCCGGGACGGCGCCAGCGTTCTATGGCTACACCTTC
CDR3aa: CASSVPGTAPAFYGYTF

d_gene: .
len: 18
j_gene: TRBJ1-5
v_gene: TRBV28
abundance: many
CDR3nt: TGTGCCAGCAGTTCAAAGGGTCCTCAGCAATATAGCAATCAGCCCCAGCATTTT
CDR3aa: CASSSKGPQQYSNQPQHF

d_gene: .
len: 14
j_gene: TRBJ1-1
v_gene: TRBV5-1
abundance: .
CDR3nt: TGCGCCAGCAGCTTGGACAGACCGAACACTGAAGCTTTCTTT
CDR3aa: CASSLDRPNTEAFF

d_gene: .
len: 9
j_gene: TRBJ2-5
v_gene: TRBV19
abundance: few
CDR3nt: TGTGCCATTCAAGAGACCCAGTACTTC
CDR3aa: CAIQETQYF

d_gene: TRBD1
len: 14
j_gene: TRBJ1-2
v_gene: TRBV6-1
abundance: .
CDR3nt: TGTGCCAGCAGTGAATCCGGACAGGACTATGGCTACACCTTC
CDR3aa: CASSESGQDYGYTF

d_gene: .
len: 18
j_gene: TRBJ2-5
v_gene: TRBV7-9
abundance: few
CDR3nt: TGTGCCAGCAGCTTAGGTTTTCGTCTAGCGCTTCAGGAAGAGACCCAGTACTTC
CDR3aa: CASSLGFRLALQEETQYF

d_gene: .
len: 17
j_gene: TRBJ2-3
v_gene: TRBV28
abundance: many
CDR3nt: TGTGCCAGCAGTTCCTTGGGGGGGCCAGGTGGCACAGATACGCAGTATTTT
CDR3aa: CASSSLGGPGGTDTQYF

d_gene: .
len: 21
j_gene: TRBJ2-5
v_gene: TRBV12-3/TRBV12-4
abundance: many
CDR3nt: TGTGCCAGCAGTTCAACAGGGGGCCTAGGGGGTAGCGGGAGGAGAGGGGAGACCCAGTACTTC
CDR3aa: CASSSTGGLGGSGRRGETQYF

d_gene: TRBD1
len: 19
j_gene: TRBJ1-2
v_gene: TRBV28
abundance: few
CDR3nt: TGTGCCAGCAGTCCCCGGATAGGGACAGGGGGCCCCGTCAACTATGGCTACACCTTC
CDR3aa: CASSPRIGTGGPVNYGYTF

d_gene: .
len: 14
j_gene: TRBJ2-7
v_gene: TRBV11-3
abundance: many
CDR3nt: TGTGCCAGCAGCTTACCCCGGGGCCTAGGGGAGCAGTACTTC
CDR3aa: CASSLPRGLGEQYF

d_gene: TRBD1
len: 16
j_gene: TRBJ1-4
v_gene: TRBV11-2
abundance: many
CDR3nt: TGTGCCAGCAGACCTAAAACAGGGGAAACTAATGAAAAACTGTTTTTT
CDR3aa: CASRPKTGETNEKLFF

d_gene: TRBD1
len: 15
j_gene: TRBJ1-5
v_gene: TRBV20-1
abundance: .
CDR3nt: TGCAGTGCCACCTGGGCGGACCGACAGGGTCAGCCCCAGCATTTT
CDR3aa: CSATWADRQGQPQHF

d_gene: .
len: 15
j_gene: TRBJ1-5
v_gene: TRBV6-1
abundance: many
CDR3nt: TGTGCCAGCAAGGTCACAGACCTTTCCAATCAGCCCCAGCATTTT
CDR3aa: CASKVTDLSNQPQHF

d_gene: TRBD1
len: 13
j_gene: TRBJ1-2
v_gene: TRBV28
abundance: many
CDR3nt: TGTGCCAGCAGTTCGAGGACAGGATCGGGCTACACCTTC
CDR3aa: CASSSRTGSGYTF

d_gene: TRBD1
len: 13
j_gene: TRBJ1-2
v_gene: TRBV29-1
abundance: many
CDR3nt: TGCAGCGTTATCGTCCCAGGGGGATATGGCTACACCTTC
CDR3aa: CSVIVPGGYGYTF

d_gene: .
len: 11
j_gene: TRBJ2-1
v_gene: TRBV29-1
abundance: many
CDR3nt: TGCAGCGTCAACTTCCTCAATGAGCAGTTCTTC
CDR3aa: CSVNFLNEQFF

d_gene: TRBD2
len: 15
j_gene: TRBJ2-1
v_gene: TRBV24-1
abundance: many
CDR3nt: TGTGCCACCAGTGATAGTCGACTAGCGGTATATGAGCAGTTCTTC
CDR3aa: CATSDSRLAVYEQFF

d_gene: .
len: 15
j_gene: TRBJ2-1
v_gene: TRBV2
abundance: many
CDR3nt: TGTGCCAGCAGAGACCCAGGGAGCTCCTACAATGAGCAGTTCTTC
CDR3aa: CASRDPGSSYNEQFF

d_gene: TRBD1
len: 18
j_gene: TRBJ2-5
v_gene: TRBV28
abundance: .
CDR3nt: TGTGCCAGCAGCCGTTACAGGGGGCTAAAACTTAATAGTCGGACCCAGTACTTC
CDR3aa: CASSRYRGLKLNSRTQYF

d_gene: TRBD1
len: 15
j_gene: TRBJ2-1
v_gene: TRBV5-4
abundance: .
CDR3nt: TGTGCCAGCGGCCCACAGGGGAATTCCTACAATGAGCAGTTCTTC
CDR3aa: CASGPQGNSYNEQFF